This T cell receptor beta chain was profiled in a study of blood T cell repertoires in COVID-19. For the study at large: T cells, B-cell-depleted T cells, or PBMCs supplied cDNA or gDNA.

The germline CDR1 and CDR2 sequences are LNHDA and SQIVND (reference sequence). This CDR3 is built from 13 residues. V gave up 3 bases and J gave up 8 bases, with 13 bases separating them. Sequenced by immunoSEQ multiplex PCR; TCRdb stores in-frame clones only, minus some. The sample has about 220,000 clones; around 85% are singletons. Allocation to cohorts depended on clinical history reported by the participants. This chain joins TRBV19 and TRBJ2-5, with no clear D. The sample was PBMCs or T cells enriched from blood (not recorded which). The TCR sequence derives from a woman in her thirties or forties with acute COVID-19. The CDR3 sequence: CASSIGRRETQYF. The CDR3 nucleotides read TGTGCCAGTAGTATTGGTCGCCGCGAAACCCAGTACTTC. The complete variable domain, with remaining parts taken from reference TRBV19 and TRBJ2-5, reads DGGITQSPKYLFRKEGQNVTLSCEQNLNHDAMYWYRQDPGQGLRLIYYSQIVNDFQKGDIAEGYSVSREKKESFPLTVTSAQKNPTAFYLCASSIGRRETQYFGPGTRLLVL.